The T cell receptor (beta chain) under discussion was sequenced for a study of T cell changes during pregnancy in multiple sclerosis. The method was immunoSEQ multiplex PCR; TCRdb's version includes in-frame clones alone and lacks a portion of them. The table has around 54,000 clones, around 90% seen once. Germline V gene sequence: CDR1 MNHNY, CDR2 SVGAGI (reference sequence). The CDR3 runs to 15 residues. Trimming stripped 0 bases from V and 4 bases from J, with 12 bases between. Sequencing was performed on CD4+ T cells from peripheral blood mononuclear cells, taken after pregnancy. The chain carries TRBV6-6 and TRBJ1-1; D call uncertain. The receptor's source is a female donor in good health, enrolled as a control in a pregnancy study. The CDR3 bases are TGTGCCAGCAGTTACTCCCCGGGAAGGTCCACTGAAGCTTTCTTT. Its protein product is CASSYSPGRSTEAFF.